The 5 T cell receptor beta chains below all came from one sample that was sequenced in a study of blood T cell repertoires in COVID-19. Only in-frame clones appear in the TCRdb table, and some are missing; sequencing was by immunoSEQ multiplex PCR. The table lists roughly 83,000 clones, approximately 85% of them singletons. The specimen sequenced was peripheral blood. The receptor source for this set is a man aged 45 to 65 with active COVID-19.

The J gene is TRBJ2-2, the V gene TRBV12-3 or TRBV12-4, with 7 positions matching TRBD1. J lost 7 bases, V lost 6 bases, and 5 bases had no gene match. There are 13 residues in the CDR3. In DNA form, the CDR3 reads TGTGCCAGCAGCCTAAGGACAGGCGGGGAGCTGTTTTTT. Amino acids: CASSLRTGGELFF.

Note on this clone: Relative to the germline gene, one junction end is altered; a read error may explain this. V is TRBV30 and J is TRBJ2-7; 8 positions match TRBD1. Germline assignment: CDR1 GTSNPN and CDR2 SVGIG (reference sequence). There are 13 residues in the CDR3. The chain's CDR3 is CAWSPGQVLLRNF. DNA of the CDR3: TGTGCCTGGAGCCCGGGACAGGTGCTTCTTCGGAACTTC.

The rearrangement uses TRBV7-8 and TRBJ2-7; D might be TRBD1 (6 bases). CDR1 and CDR2 (germline): SGHVS, FQNEAQ. V lost 6 bases, J lost 2 bases, and 11 bases lay in between. CDR3 length: 13 residues. CDR3 sequence (DNA): TGTGCCAGCAGTCATGACAGGCCCTACGAGCAGTACTTC. It is translated as CASSHDRPYEQYF.

The rearrangement uses TRBV6-2 or TRBV6-3 and TRBJ1-1, with a possible D match to TRBD1 (6 bases). The CDR3 sequence is 14 residues long. Trimming took 6 bases from V and 2 from J, leaving 13 bases between them. Germline V CDR1 and CDR2: MNHEY, SVGEGT. The CDR3 protein is CASSSTGFNTEAFF. DNA for the CDR3: TGTGCCAGCAGCTCGACAGGTTTTAACACTGAAGCTTTCTTT.

The CDR3 DNA follows: TGCAGCGCCCTTATCCCTGCGGATGAAAAACTGTTTTTT. Translation: CSALIPADEKLFF. The V and J genes are TRBV29-1 and TRBJ1-4, with D unresolved. CDR3 length: 13 residues. Germline assignment: CDR1 SQVTM and CDR2 ANQGSEA. Trimming left V 7 bases short and J 6 bases short, with 15 bases between. Full variable domain (outside the CDR3, taken from reference TRBV29-1 and TRBJ1-4): SAVISQKPSRDICQRGTSLTIQCQVDSQVTMMFWYRQQPGQSLTLIATANQGSEATYESGFVIDKFPISRPNLTFSTLTVSNMSPEDSSIYLCSALIPADEKLFFGSGTQLSVL.